This TCR beta chain is from a study of CD8 T cells in ankylosing spondylitis. Overall study results and limits: Significantly higher representation of disease-linked clones was reported for matched ankylosing spondylitis synovial fluid.

The germline gives CDR1 SNHLY, CDR2 FYNNEI. The CDR3 loop spans 13 amino acids. Trimming left V 3 bases short and J 4 bases short, with 7 bases between. This clonotype was seen many times. The target antigen is unknown. TCR beta libraries were made by quantitative 5'-RACE with molecular barcodes. TCRdb passed the 5' RACE reads through MiXCR, listing each CDR3 protein once. Of 150,000 to 200,000 distinct CDR3 sequences listed, about 18% were seen once; the top ten hold 4.3%. Sequencing was carried out using blood, either unsorted or a sorted T cell fraction (not recorded which). The chain carries TRBV2 and TRBJ2-1, with a weak D call TRBD1 (5 bases). The source of this sequence is a male donor under 35 with ankylosing spondylitis or in good health (not recorded which). The CDR3 coding sequence is TGTGCCAGCAGTGACAGGGAATACAATGAGCAGTTCTTC. Amino acids: CASSDREYNEQFF. Together with reference TRBV2 and TRBJ2-1, the CDR3 gives the full variable domain: EPEVTQTPSHQVTQMGQEVILRCVPISNHLYFYWYRQILGQKVEFLVSFYNNEISEKSEIFDDQFSVERPDGSNFTLKIRSTKLEDSAMYFCASSDREYNEQFFGPGTRLTVL.